This T cell receptor (beta chain) was found in a study of blood T cell repertoires in COVID-19. Study at large: T cells, B-cell-depleted T cells, or PBMCs provided the cDNA or gDNA that served as material.

Produced via immunoSEQ multiplex PCR; TCRdb's table is partial and in-frame only. This sample yields hundreds of thousands of clones, of which roughly 80% are seen a single time; 6.5% to 8.5% belongs to the top ten. This CDR3 is 14 amino acids long. The germline V gene has CDR1 SNHLY and CDR2 FYNNEI. The trim removed 5 bases at V and 7 bases at J, leaving 5 bases unmatched. Sequenced: peripheral blood. The rearrangement links TRBV2 to TRBJ2-1; 10 bases align to TRBD1. The sequence was obtained from a woman older than 75 with COVID-19, enrolled during active disease. The CDR3 spells CASSLRDRGNEQFF. The CDR3 nucleotides read TGTGCCAGCAGTCTACGGGACAGGGGTAATGAGCAGTTCTTC.